This is a list of T cell receptor beta chains from one sample in a study of T cells in tuberculosis. The table came from immunoSEQ multiplex PCR; TCRdb's copy has only in-frame clones and leaves some out. Among around 25,000 clones listed, approximately 92% were seen once. Sequenced material: PBMCs. Receptor source: a donor between 5 and 29 years old with latent tuberculosis or without tuberculosis infection. Some clones in this sample may be carry-over from other donors' samples. The CDR3 runs from the conserved cysteine through the conserved F or W. D genes are given only for firm matches. Clone size is not always given. Where it is, it says once, few, many or a class for expanded clones.

v_call	clone_size	d_call	j_call	cdr3_nt	cdr3_aa
TRBV4-1	NA	TRBD2	TRBJ2-1	TGCGCCAGCAGCCAAGATGGAGTAGGACTAGTAGGCAATGAGCAGTTCTTC	CASSQDGVGLVGNEQFF
TRBV7-9	NA	NA	TRBJ2-2	TGTGCCAGCAGCTTAGCGCTAACCCACGGTGAAAACACCGGGGAACTGTTTTTT	CASSLALTHGENTGELFF
TRBV7-9	once	NA	TRBJ1-2	TGTGCCAGCAGCTTAGGTTCGGGATCCGACTATGGCTACACCTTC	CASSLGSGSDYGYTF
TRBV5-6	NA	NA	TRBJ1-4	TGTGCCAGCATCCAAAGCGGGACCCCCTACGAAAAACTGTTTTTT	CASIQSGTPYEKLFF
TRBV7-9	NA	TRBD1	TRBJ1-1	TGTGCCAGCAGCTTTTGGACAGGGAACACTGAAGCTTTCTTT	CASSFWTGNTEAFF
TRBV12-5	NA	TRBD2	TRBJ2-7	TGTGCTAGTGGTTTGGTCTCCGGGGGGTCGGGTTTGAATTCCTACGAGCAGTACTTC	CASGLVSGGSGLNSYEQYF
TRBV4-2	medium-sized	NA	TRBJ2-3	TGTGCCAGCAGCCAAGAGTGGGGCTGGCTTAACACAGATACGCAGTATTTT	CASSQEWGWLNTDTQYF
TRBV7-3	NA	NA	TRBJ2-2	TGTGCCAGCAGCTTAGGCGGGATGAACACCGGGGAGCTGTTTTTT	CASSLGGMNTGELFF
TRBV30	NA	TRBD1	TRBJ1-5	TGTGCCTGGAGTGTAGGCGGGACAGGAATGGGGAATCAGCCCCAGCATTTT	CAWSVGGTGMGNQPQHF
TRBV11-2	once	NA	TRBJ2-7	TGTGCCAGCAGCTTAGTTTTCCCCAGGGAAGTGTATTACGAGCAGTACTTC	CASSLVFPREVYYEQYF
TRBV9	NA	NA	TRBJ2-3	TGTGCCAGCAGTCCATCCACAGATACGCAGTATTTT	CASSPSTDTQYF
TRBV7-9	NA	NA	TRBJ2-3	TGTGCCAGCAGCTTCCCCTCACAGTCCCCCACAGATACGCAGTATTTT	CASSFPSQSPTDTQYF
TRBV7-9	NA	TRBD1	TRBJ1-2	TGTGCCAGCAGCTTCCGGACAGGGAAGGCTAATGGCTACACCTTC	CASSFRTGKANGYTF
TRBV19	NA	TRBD2	TRBJ2-2	TGTGCCAGTAGTATAGATAGCGGGAGGAGCGGGGAGCTGTTTTTT	CASSIDSGRSGELFF
TRBV5-1	NA	NA	TRBJ1-2	TGCGCCAGCAGCTTTAACCGGGACGGGAGGATTGGTGGCTACACCTTC	CASSFNRDGRIGGYTF
TRBV6-1	NA	NA	TRBJ2-7	TGTGCCAGCAGGGATCTTCAGGAGGGATCCGAGCAGTACTTC	CASRDLQEGSEQYF
TRBV5-1	NA	NA	TRBJ1-1	TGCGCCAGCAAGCGGAACTCAATGAACACTGAAGCTTTCTTT	CASKRNSMNTEAFF
TRBV14	once	NA	TRBJ1-1	TGTGCCAGCAGCCAAGGCCGGGTTTTCCGCTCCGAGGCTGAAGCTTTCTTT	CASSQGRVFRSEAEAFF
TRBV7-3	few	NA	TRBJ1-1	TGTGCCAGCAGCTTAACAGGGGGGAACACTGAAGCTTTCTTT	CASSLTGGNTEAFF
TRBV7-9	NA	TRBD1	TRBJ2-4	TGTGCCAGCAGCTCCGGACAGGGGGACCCTCCTATAGCCAAAAACATTCAGTACTTC	CASSSGQGDPPIAKNIQYF
TRBV7-2	NA	TRBD2	TRBJ2-1	TGTGCCAGCAGCTTAGGGCTAGCGGGAGTTGCCTACAATGAGCAGTTCTTC	CASSLGLAGVAYNEQFF
TRBV6-4	NA	TRBD1	TRBJ2-1	TGTGCCAGCAGTCGGTTGGCAGGGGGTTGGAATGAGCAGTTCTTC	CASSRLAGGWNEQFF
TRBV9	once	NA	TRBJ2-2	TGTGCCAGCAGCCCCCAGACTAGGGCTAGGAACACCGGGGAGCTGTTTTTT	CASSPQTRARNTGELFF
TRBV18	NA	NA	TRBJ1-5	TGTGCCAGCTCACCAGACATATCGGGCAATCAGCCCCAGCATTTT	CASSPDISGNQPQHF
TRBV25-1	NA	TRBD1	TRBJ2-1	TGTGCCAGCAGCGAAGTAAGGGACAGGGTCAACAATGAGCAGTTCTTC	CASSEVRDRVNNEQFF
TRBV30	NA	TRBD1	TRBJ1-3	TGTGCCTGGTGGGACAGGCCGCGTGGAAACACCATATATTTT	CAWWDRPRGNTIYF
TRBV28	NA	NA	TRBJ1-2	TGTGCCAGCAGCTTCATAACGTCACCTGAGGGGACTGGTCGTCCACGCCACTATGGCTACACCTTC	CASSFITSPEGTGRPRHYGYTF
TRBV6-5	NA	NA	TRBJ2-5	TGTGCCAGCAGTGCCACCGGGATCCAAGAGACCCAGTACTTC	CASSATGIQETQYF
TRBV11-2	NA	NA	TRBJ1-6	TGTGCCAGCAGCTTAGTTTCCGCTAATAATTCACCCCTCCACTTT	CASSLVSANNSPLHF
TRBV10-3	NA	NA	TRBJ2-1	TGTGCCATCAGTGATTTGAGGGGGGGGGATGAGCAGTTCTTC	CAISDLRGGDEQFF
TRBV7-9	NA	NA	TRBJ1-1	TGTGCCAGCAGCCCCTACCCTACCCTAGGCACTGAAGCTTTCTTT	CASSPYPTLGTEAFF
TRBV2	NA	NA	TRBJ2-7	TGTGCCGACAGGACGCCTGGGAACGAGCAGTACTTC	CADRTPGNEQYF
TRBV28	NA	NA	TRBJ1-1	TGTGCCAGCAGCCCCCCCGGGAGGAGGACTGAAGCTTTCTTT	CASSPPGRRTEAFF
TRBV25-1	NA	TRBD1	TRBJ2-7	TGTGCCAGCAGTGAATCCAGGGGGCTCTACGAGCAGTACTTC	CASSESRGLYEQYF
TRBV28	NA	NA	TRBJ1-2	TGTGCCAGCACAGGGATTAACTATGGCTACACCTTC	CASTGINYGYTF
TRBV6-6	NA	TRBD2	TRBJ2-3	TGTGCCAGCAGTCTTAGACTAGCGGGACAGTCAGATACGCAGTATTTT	CASSLRLAGQSDTQYF
TRBV29-1	NA	NA	TRBJ2-2	TGCAGCGCCAGGGGCTACTCGAACACCGGGGAGCTGTTTTTT	CSARGYSNTGELFF
TRBV11-3	NA	TRBD2	TRBJ2-1	TGTGCCAGCAGCTCCCGACTAGCGGTATCCGATGAGCAGTTCTTC	CASSSRLAVSDEQFF
TRBV4-3	NA	NA	TRBJ2-3	TGCGCCAGCAGCCAAGATCTCAGTCAACTAGACGTAAGGGAGTATTTT	CASSQDLSQLDVREYF
TRBV5-8	NA	NA	TRBJ1-5	TGTGCCAGCAGCCGTGGGCAAGGTCTGGGTAATCAGCCCCAGCATTTT	CASSRGQGLGNQPQHF
TRBV5-6	NA	TRBD1	TRBJ1-2	TGTGCCAGCAGCCCGGGGGACAGGGGGAGAATCTATGGCTACACCTTC	CASSPGDRGRIYGYTF
TRBV12-5	NA	NA	TRBJ2-1	TGTGCTAGTGGTTTTTTTGGGGGGAGGAAACCGGAAGAGCAGTTCTTC	CASGFFGGRKPEEQFF
TRBV2	NA	TRBD1	TRBJ2-1	TGTGCCAGCAGTGGGACAGGGACCGCGGTGGATGAGCAGTTCTTC	CASSGTGTAVDEQFF
TRBV7-3	NA	TRBD2	TRBJ2-7	TGTGCCAGCAGCTTAACTAGCGGGGGACCCTACGAGCAGTACTTC	CASSLTSGGPYEQYF
TRBV7-6	NA	TRBD1	TRBJ1-1	TGTGCCAGCAGCGGACCCCGGGACAGGGGCACGGCCACTGAAGCTTTCTTT	CASSGPRDRGTATEAFF
TRBV2	NA	NA	TRBJ2-7	TGTGCCAGCAGGGGGACACCTACCTACGAGCAGTACTTC	CASRGTPTYEQYF
TRBV6-5	NA	NA	TRBJ2-3	TGTGCCAGTCGAGGAGGGGGCGTAGATACGCAGTATTTT	CASRGGGVDTQYF
TRBV11-1	once	NA	TRBJ1-1	TGTGCCAGCAGCTGGGGTGGAGGGGAAGCTTTCTTT	CASSWGGGEAFF
TRBV6-4	NA	NA	TRBJ2-3	TGTGCCAGCAGTGCGACAGCTAGCACAGATACGCAGTATTTT	CASSATASTDTQYF
TRBV12-5	NA	TRBD2	TRBJ2-1	TGTGCTAGTGGTTTGAATGTTGTTCGGGAGGGCCGGTACAATGAGCAGTTCTTC	CASGLNVVREGRYNEQFF
TRBV10-3	few	NA	TRBJ1-5	TGTGCCATCAGTGATGTTCAACGTCGGGGTGGCAATCAGCCCCAGCATTTT	CAISDVQRRGGNQPQHF
TRBV7-3	NA	NA	TRBJ1-3	TGTGCCAGCAGCCGGGGTACTGGAAACACCATATATTTT	CASSRGTGNTIYF
TRBV5-1	NA	NA	TRBJ1-1	TGCGCCAGCAGCTTGGGCCAGATGAACACTGAAGCTTTCTTT	CASSLGQMNTEAFF
TRBV7-3	few	TRBD1	TRBJ1-2	TGTGCCAGCAGCTCGACAGGGTACGGCTACACCTTC	CASSSTGYGYTF